The sequence of this T cell receptor (beta chain) was determined in a study of blood T cell repertoires in COVID-19. For the study at large: COVID-19 samples from acute and convalescent phases originated in the United States, Italy and Spain. Nucleic acid was either cDNA or gDNA, and it came from T cells, B-cell-depleted T cells, or PBMCs.

V was pared by 5 bases and J by 6 bases, with 3 bases of the junction left unmatched. CDR1 and CDR2 (germline): MGHDK, SYGVNS. The CDR3 has 12 residues. Original analysis: How many nucleated cells were present was estimated from reference gene primer amplification. The method was immunoSEQ multiplex PCR; TCRdb's version includes in-frame clones alone and lacks a portion of them. The V and J calls and clone size come from that table; D and trimming were worked out from the DNA. Of 200,000 or so clones detected, roughly 80% appear once; the ten largest clones hold approximately 2.9%. The chain carries TRBV25-1 and TRBJ2-5; TRBD1 agrees at 7 bases. Material for sequencing was peripheral blood. The TCR originated in a woman aged 30 to 39 who had recovered from COVID-19. CDR3 coding DNA: TGTGCCAGCAGTCCAGGGGGTCAGACCCAGTACTTC. Translated, it gives CASSPGGQTQYF.